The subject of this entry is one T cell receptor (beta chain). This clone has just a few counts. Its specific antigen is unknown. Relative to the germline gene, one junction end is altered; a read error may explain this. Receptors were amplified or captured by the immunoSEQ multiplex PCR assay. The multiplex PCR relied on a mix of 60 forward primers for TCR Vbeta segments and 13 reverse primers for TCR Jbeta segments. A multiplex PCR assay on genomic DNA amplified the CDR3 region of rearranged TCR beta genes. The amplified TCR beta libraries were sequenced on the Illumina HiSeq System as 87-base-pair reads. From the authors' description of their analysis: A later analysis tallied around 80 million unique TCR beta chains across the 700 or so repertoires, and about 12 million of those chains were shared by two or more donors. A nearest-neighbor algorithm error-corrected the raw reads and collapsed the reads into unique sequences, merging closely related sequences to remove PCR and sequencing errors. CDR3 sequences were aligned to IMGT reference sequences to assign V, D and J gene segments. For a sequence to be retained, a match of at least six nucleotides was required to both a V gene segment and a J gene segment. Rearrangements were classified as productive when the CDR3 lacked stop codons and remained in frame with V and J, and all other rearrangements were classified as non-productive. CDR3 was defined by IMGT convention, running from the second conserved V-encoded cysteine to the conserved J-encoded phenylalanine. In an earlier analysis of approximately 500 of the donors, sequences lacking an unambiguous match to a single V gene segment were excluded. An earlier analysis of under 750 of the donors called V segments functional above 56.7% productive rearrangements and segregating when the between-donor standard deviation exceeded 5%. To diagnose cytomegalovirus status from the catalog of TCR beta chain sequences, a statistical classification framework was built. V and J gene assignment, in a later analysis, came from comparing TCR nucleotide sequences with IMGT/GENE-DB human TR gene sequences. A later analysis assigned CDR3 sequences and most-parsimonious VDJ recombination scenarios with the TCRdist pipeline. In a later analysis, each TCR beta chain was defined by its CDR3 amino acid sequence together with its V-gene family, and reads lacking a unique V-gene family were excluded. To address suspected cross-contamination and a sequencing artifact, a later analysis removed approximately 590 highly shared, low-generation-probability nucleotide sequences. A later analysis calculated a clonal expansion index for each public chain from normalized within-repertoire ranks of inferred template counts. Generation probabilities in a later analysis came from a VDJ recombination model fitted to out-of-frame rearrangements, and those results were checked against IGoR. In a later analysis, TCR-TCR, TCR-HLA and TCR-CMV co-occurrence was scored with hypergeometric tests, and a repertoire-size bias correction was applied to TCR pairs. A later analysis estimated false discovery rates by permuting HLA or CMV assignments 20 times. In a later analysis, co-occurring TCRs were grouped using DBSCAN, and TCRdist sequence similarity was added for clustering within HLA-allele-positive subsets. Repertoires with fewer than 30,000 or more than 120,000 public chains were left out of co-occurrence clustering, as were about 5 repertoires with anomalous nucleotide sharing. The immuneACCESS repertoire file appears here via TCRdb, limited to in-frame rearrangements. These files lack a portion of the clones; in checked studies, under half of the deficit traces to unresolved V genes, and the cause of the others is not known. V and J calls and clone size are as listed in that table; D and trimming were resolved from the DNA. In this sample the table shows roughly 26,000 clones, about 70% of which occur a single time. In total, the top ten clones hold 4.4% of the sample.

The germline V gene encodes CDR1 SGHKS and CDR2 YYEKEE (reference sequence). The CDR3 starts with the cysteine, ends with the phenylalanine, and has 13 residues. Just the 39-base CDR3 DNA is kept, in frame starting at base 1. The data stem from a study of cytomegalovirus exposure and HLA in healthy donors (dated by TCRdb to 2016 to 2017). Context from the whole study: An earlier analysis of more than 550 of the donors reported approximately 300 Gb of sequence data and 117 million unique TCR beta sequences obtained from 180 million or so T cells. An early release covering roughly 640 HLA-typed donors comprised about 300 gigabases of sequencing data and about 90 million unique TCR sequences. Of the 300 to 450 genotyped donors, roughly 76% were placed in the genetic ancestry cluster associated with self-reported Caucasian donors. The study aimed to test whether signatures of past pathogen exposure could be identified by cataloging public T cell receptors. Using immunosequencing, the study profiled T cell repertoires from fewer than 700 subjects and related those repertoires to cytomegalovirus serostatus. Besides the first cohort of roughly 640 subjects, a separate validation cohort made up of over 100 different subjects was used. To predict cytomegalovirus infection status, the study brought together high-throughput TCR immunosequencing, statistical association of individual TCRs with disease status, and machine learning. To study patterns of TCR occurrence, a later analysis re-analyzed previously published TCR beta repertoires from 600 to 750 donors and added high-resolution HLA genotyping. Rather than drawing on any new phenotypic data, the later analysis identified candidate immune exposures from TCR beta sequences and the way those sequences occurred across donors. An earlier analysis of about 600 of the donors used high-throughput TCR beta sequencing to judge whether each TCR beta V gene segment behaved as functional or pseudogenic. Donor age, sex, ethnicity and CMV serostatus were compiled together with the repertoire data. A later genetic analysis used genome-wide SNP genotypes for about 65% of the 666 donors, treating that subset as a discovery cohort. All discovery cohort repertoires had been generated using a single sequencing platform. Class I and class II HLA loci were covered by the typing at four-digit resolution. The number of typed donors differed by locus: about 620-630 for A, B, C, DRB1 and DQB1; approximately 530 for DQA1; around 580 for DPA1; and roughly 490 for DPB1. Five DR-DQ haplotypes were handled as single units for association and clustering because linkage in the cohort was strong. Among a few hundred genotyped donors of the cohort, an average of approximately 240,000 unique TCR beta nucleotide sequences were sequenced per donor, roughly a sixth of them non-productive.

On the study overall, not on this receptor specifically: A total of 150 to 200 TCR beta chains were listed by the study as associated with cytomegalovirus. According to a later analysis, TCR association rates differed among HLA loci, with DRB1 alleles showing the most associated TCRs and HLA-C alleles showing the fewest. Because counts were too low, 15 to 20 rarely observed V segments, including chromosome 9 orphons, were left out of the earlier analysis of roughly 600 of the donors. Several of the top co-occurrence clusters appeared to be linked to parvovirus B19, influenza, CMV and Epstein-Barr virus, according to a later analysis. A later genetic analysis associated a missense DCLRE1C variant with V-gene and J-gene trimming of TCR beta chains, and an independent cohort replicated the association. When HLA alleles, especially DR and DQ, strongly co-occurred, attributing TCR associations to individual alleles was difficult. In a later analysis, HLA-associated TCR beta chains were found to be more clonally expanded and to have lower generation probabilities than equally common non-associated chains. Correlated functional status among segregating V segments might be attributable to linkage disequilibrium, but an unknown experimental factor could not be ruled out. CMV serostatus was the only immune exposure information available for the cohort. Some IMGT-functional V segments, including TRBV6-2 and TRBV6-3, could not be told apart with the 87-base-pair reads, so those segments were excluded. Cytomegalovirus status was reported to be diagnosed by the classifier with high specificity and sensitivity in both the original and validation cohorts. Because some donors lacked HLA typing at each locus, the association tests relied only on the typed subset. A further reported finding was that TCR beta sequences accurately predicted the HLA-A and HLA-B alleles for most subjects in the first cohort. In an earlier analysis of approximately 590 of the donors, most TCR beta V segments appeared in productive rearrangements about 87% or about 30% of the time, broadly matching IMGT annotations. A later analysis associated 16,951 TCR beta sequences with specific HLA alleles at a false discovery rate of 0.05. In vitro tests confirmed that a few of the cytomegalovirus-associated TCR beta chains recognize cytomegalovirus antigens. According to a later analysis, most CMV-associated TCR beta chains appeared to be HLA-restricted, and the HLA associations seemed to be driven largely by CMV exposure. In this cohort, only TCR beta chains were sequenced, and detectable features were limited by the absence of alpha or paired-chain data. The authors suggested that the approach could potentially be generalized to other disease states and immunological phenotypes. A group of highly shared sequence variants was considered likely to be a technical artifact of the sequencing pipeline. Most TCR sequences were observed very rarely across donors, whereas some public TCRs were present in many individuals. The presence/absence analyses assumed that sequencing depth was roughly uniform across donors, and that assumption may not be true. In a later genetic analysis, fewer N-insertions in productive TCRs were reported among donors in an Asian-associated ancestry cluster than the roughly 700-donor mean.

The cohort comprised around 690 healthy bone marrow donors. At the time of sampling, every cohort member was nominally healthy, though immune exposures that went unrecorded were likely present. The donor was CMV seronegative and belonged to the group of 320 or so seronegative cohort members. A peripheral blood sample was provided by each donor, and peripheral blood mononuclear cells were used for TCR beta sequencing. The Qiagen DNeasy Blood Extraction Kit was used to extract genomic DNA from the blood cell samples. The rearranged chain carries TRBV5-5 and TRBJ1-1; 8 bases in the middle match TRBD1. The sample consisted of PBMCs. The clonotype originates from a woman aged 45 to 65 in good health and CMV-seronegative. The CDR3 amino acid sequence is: CASSLGQGYETFF. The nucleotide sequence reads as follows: TGTGCCAGCAGCCTCGGACAGGGCTATGAAACTTTCTTT.